There are a few counts of the clone carrying this T cell receptor beta chain. V gave up 5 bases and J gave up 0 bases; unmatched junction bases: 4. The germline gives CDR1 SGHVS, CDR2 FQNEAQ. The length of the CDR3 is 16 residues. This sample was taken from a study of T cells in Graves' hyperthyroidism and ophthalmopathy. RNA transcripts yielded amplified TCR beta CDR3 regions. HTBI primers drove first-round RT-PCR of the TCR CDR3. TCRdb independently ran MiXCR on the multiplex PCR reads; one entry per CDR3 protein. The sample records some 340,000 distinct CDR3 sequences, around 13% being singletons. J is TRBJ1-6 and V is TRBV7-8; 7 bases agree with TRBD1. The sample was blood. The TCR sequence derives from a woman aged 40 to 50 with Graves' ophthalmopathy. CDR3 sequence (DNA): TGTGCCAGCAGCCCGACAGGGACCTCCTATAATTCACCCCTCCACTTT. Translated: CASSPTGTSYNSPLHF.